A single sample gave rise to the 27 T cell receptor beta chains below, sequenced in a study of T cells in Graves' hyperthyroidism and ophthalmopathy. Amplified TCR beta CDR3 regions derived from RNA transcripts. HTBI primers were the set used in a first-round RT-PCR of the TCR CDR3. TCRdb re-called the multiplex PCR reads through MiXCR, storing one row per CDR3 protein. The table includes roughly 640,000 distinct CDR3 sequences, around 16% detected once. Sequencing was performed on blood. The receptors were gathered from a woman aged 40 to 55 with Graves' ophthalmopathy.

This clonotype has ten or more counts. The DNA of the CDR3 is TGTGCCAGCAGTGTTCCCCGGACTAGCGGGAGGGGGTTTTACGAGCAGTACTTC. Its translation is CASSVPRTSGRGFYEQYF. The V and J genes are TRBV27 and TRBJ2-7; TRBD2 aligns across 15 bases. Trimming removed 5 bases from V and 4 bases from J; junction bases left unmatched: 12. The CDR3 runs to 18 residues. Germline CDR1 and CDR2: MNHEY and SMNVEV (reference sequence).

This clonotype was counted a few times. The J gene is TRBJ2-5, the V gene TRBV27; D gene ambiguous. The V gene lost 3 bases and the J gene lost 5 bases, with 10 bases spanning the gap. Germline values: CDR1 MNHEY, CDR2 SMNVEV (reference sequence). The CDR3 runs 13 residues. The CDR3 nucleotides read TGTGCCAGCAGTTTGAACCCCCTGGAGACCCAGTACTTC. This sequence encodes CASSLNPLETQYF.

Comment on this clonotype: A much more abundant neighbour one base away suggests this may be a read error. This rearrangement joins TRBV12-3 or TRBV12-4 to TRBJ2-1, with D perhaps matching TRBD2 (6 bases). The V gene lost 3 bases and the J gene lost 8 bases, with 14 bases spanning the gap. The CDR3 has 14 amino acids. The chain's CDR3 is CASSFLARVDEQFF. The CDR3 coding sequence is TGTGCCAGCAGTTTCCTAGCGAGAGTGGATGAGCAGTTCTTC.

At least ten counts were recorded for this clonotype. The gene calls are TRBV5-1 and TRBJ1-1, with 7 bases that match TRBD1. Germline V gene sequence: CDR1 SGHRS, CDR2 YFSETQ. CDR3 length: 12 amino acids. With 2 bases clipped from V and 8 bases from J, the junction kept 3 bases outside the gene matches. The CDR3 DNA reads TGCGCCAGCAGCTTCGGACAGGCCGAAGCTTTCTTT. Amino acids: CASSFGQAEAFF.

The chain joins TRBV28 to TRBJ1-4, with D hard to call. CDR3 length: 16 amino acids. Germline V gene lookup returns CDR1 MDHEN and CDR2 SYDVKM. Trimming stripped 7 bases from V and 0 bases from J, with 15 bases between. CDR3 amino acids: CASNPLGPATNEKLFF. In DNA form, the CDR3 reads TGTGCCAGCAATCCCTTGGGCCCTGCAACTAATGAAAAACTGTTTTTT.

This clonotype was seen more than once but under ten times. CDR3 residues: CASSEQAREPQHF. For the CDR3, the DNA is TGTGCCAGCAGTGAACAGGCCAGGGAGCCCCAGCATTTT. The chain couples TRBV6-1 to TRBJ1-5; weak D call: TRBD1 (5 bases). The CDR3 length is 13 residues. Trimming shortened V by 2 bases and J by 8 bases, and 10 bases separated the two germline ends. The germline CDR1 and CDR2 sequences are MNHNS and SASEGT.

The chain combines TRBV15 with TRBJ2-3; perhaps TRBD1 as D (6 bases). V was pared by 1 base and J by 0 bases, with 8 bases between. Germline lookup yields CDR1 LNHNV and CDR2 YYDKDF (reference sequence). The CDR3 has 15 residues. The CDR3 spells CATSRGGTSTDTQYF. CDR3 DNA sequence: TGTGCCACCAGCAGAGGTGGGACAAGCACAGATACGCAGTATTTT.

This clonotype appeared many times. This chain joins TRBV11-2 and TRBJ2-7; 11 bases map to TRBD2. J was trimmed by 1 base and V by 5 bases; bases with no gene match: 4. CDR3 length equals 15 residues. The germline V gene encodes CDR1 SGHAT and CDR2 FQNNGV. The CDR3 DNA follows: TGTGCCAGCAGCCCCAGACTAGCGGGATCCTACGAGCAGTACTTC. This encodes CASSPRLAGSYEQYF. The variable domain in full, with the rest retrieved from reference TRBV11-2 and TRBJ2-7, is EAGVAQSPRYKIIEKRQSVAFWCNPISGHATLYWYQQILGQGPKLLIQFQNNGVVDDSQLPKDRFSAERLKGVDSTLKIQPAKLEDSAVYLCASSPRLAGSYEQYFGPGTRLTVT.

This clonotype was observed a few times. A read error may account for a junction end that differs from germline. V gene TRBV7-2 combines with J gene TRBJ1-1; D ambiguous. Germline loops: CDR1 SGHTA, CDR2 FQGNSA. The CDR3 runs to 13 residues. Here the CDR3 DNA reads TGTGCCGGCAGCTTAGTCCGGGTGACTGAAGCTTTCTTT. Translated: CAGSLVRVTEAFF.

This clonotype was recorded a few times. V and J are TRBV6-1 and TRBJ1-4; D ambiguous. There are 15 residues in the CDR3. Germline values: CDR1 MNHNS, CDR2 SASEGT. Trimming stripped 5 bases from V and 7 bases from J, with 17 bases between. The DNA for the CDR3 is TGTGCCAGCAGTAGCCCGTTTATGCTGAGTGAAAAACTGTTTTTT. Translation: CASSSPFMLSEKLFF.

This clonotype was recorded many times. The chain uses TRBV27 and TRBJ2-1; D gene unclear. The CDR3 covers 14 residues. V lost 6 bases, J lost 7 bases, and 16 bases lay in between. Germline assignment: CDR1 MNHEY and CDR2 SMNVEV (reference sequence). As DNA, the CDR3 is TGTGCCAGCAGCTCCCCCCATCCTGGGAATGAGCAGTTCTTC. It encodes CASSSPHPGNEQFF.

This clonotype occurred a few times. This chain connects TRBV27 to TRBJ2-7, with unresolved D. Germline-derived CDR1 and CDR2 are MNHEY and SMNVEV (reference sequence). Trimming took 2 bases from V and 0 from J, leaving 8 bases between them. CDR3 length: 14 amino acids. CDR3 nucleotide sequence: TGTGCCAGCAGTTTAATTAAGGGCTCCTACGAGCAGTACTTC. This encodes CASSLIKGSYEQYF.

This clonotype has ten or more counts. This rearrangement joins TRBV28 to TRBJ2-2; the D is unclear. Trimming took 5 bases from V and 6 from J, leaving 13 bases between them. In germline, CDR1 is MDHEN, CDR2 SYDVKM. CDR3 length: 14 amino acids. CDR3 DNA: TGTGCCAGCAGTCCCGCAGACAAAGCCGGGGAGCTGTTTTTT. It encodes CASSPADKAGELFF. The full variable domain, rest sourced from reference TRBV28 and TRBJ2-2, is DVKVTQSSRYLVKRTGEKVFLECVQDMDHENMFWYRQDPGLGLRLIYFSYDVKMKEKGDIPEGYSVSREKKERFSLILESASTNQTSMYLCASSPADKAGELFFGEGSRLTVL.

This chain uses TRBV7-9 with TRBJ2-7; D gene unclear. The CDR3 spans 16 residues. The germline V and J ends were trimmed by 1 base and 5 bases, with 18 bases remaining between them. Germline V gives CDR1 SEHNR, CDR2 FQNEAQ (reference sequence). The CDR3 sequence: CASSLGYGSPPHEQYF. In DNA, the CDR3 is TGTGCCAGCAGCTTAGGTTACGGGTCCCCCCCCCACGAGCAGTACTTC.

This clonotype occurred a few times. The V and J genes are TRBV28 and TRBJ2-7; no clear D gene. Per the germline V gene, CDR1 is MDHEN and CDR2 is SYDVKM. The V and J ends lost 6 bases and 4 bases respectively, with 13 bases between them. The CDR3 runs 13 residues. In DNA form, the CDR3 reads TGTGCCAGCAGGCCACCCGAATTATACGAGCAGTACTTC. This translates into CASRPPELYEQYF.

Remarks on this clonotype: Since a much larger clone is just one base distant, this may be a read error. This chain links TRBV7-9 with TRBJ2-1; D uncertain. The length of the CDR3 is 12 residues. CDR1 is SEHNR, CDR2 FQNEAQ, per germline (reference sequence). CDR3 sequence reads: CANSRGDNEQFF. For the CDR3, the DNA is TGTGCCAACAGCCGAGGTGACAATGAGCAGTTCTTC. The complete variable domain, with remaining parts taken from reference TRBV7-9 and TRBJ2-1, reads DTGVSQNPRHKITKRGQNVTFRCDPISEHNRLYWYRQTLGQGPEFLTYFQNEAQLEKSRLLSDRFSAERPKGSFSTLEIQRTEQGDSAMYLCANSRGDNEQFFGPGTRLTVL.

The chain combines TRBV29-1 with TRBJ1-4; tentatively, D is TRBD1 (6 bases). V was pared by 5 bases and J by 8 bases, with 15 bases between. Per germline, CDR1 SQVTM and CDR2 ANQGSEA. This CDR3 has 13 amino acids. Here the CDR3 reads CSVSTGRWEKLFF. The CDR3 nucleotides read TGCAGCGTTTCCACAGGGAGGTGGGAAAAACTGTTTTTT.

The rearrangement joins TRBV6-1 to TRBJ1-1; 8 bases align to TRBD1. Germline lookup yields CDR1 MNHNS and CDR2 SASEGT. The CDR3 spans 16 residues. The V and J ends lost 0 bases and 1 base, in that order; junction bases with no gene match: 4. DNA for the CDR3: TGTGCCAGCAGTGAAGCGTCCGGGACAGGGAACACTGAAGCTTTCTTT. Translation: CASSEASGTGNTEAFF.

This clonotype has a count of ten or more. V is TRBV11-2 and J is TRBJ1-1; tentatively, D is TRBD1 (5 bases). Germline V CDR1 and CDR2: SGHAT, FQNNGV. The CDR3 contains 13 residues. Trimming took off 5 bases at V and 1 base at J, with 8 bases between the two ends. CDR3 sequence: CASSRGKNTEAFF. The CDR3 DNA is TGTGCCAGCAGCCGGGGGAAGAACACTGAAGCTTTCTTT.

This clonotype was seen many times. The chain recombines TRBV6-5 with TRBJ2-1; 8 nucleotides match TRBD2. J was trimmed by 9 bases and V by 2 bases; bases with no gene match: 9. The germline V gene encodes CDR1 MNHEY and CDR2 SVGAGI. CDR3 length equals 15 residues. CDR3 sequence: CASSYEAGGATEQFF. In DNA form, the CDR3 reads TGTGCCAGCAGTTACGAAGCCGGGGGGGCTACTGAGCAGTTCTTC.

In its sample, this clonotype was seen many times. The chain recombines TRBV4-1 with TRBJ1-1; D gene uncertain. V lost 6 bases and J lost 1, with 9 bases in between. Per germline, CDR1 MGHRA and CDR2 YSYEKL. This CDR3 comprises 13 residues. The CDR3 is CASRRLQNTEAFF. DNA of the CDR3: TGCGCCAGCAGAAGATTACAGAACACTGAAGCTTTCTTT.

The V gene is TRBV18, the J gene TRBJ2-6; tentatively, D is TRBD2 (6 bases). The CDR3 contains 15 residues. Trimming shortened V by 4 bases and J by 2 bases, and 9 bases separated the two germline ends. Looked up from germline, CDR1 is KGHSH and CDR2 is LQKENI. The chain's CDR3 is CASSRGKTGANVLTF. As DNA, the CDR3 is TGTGCCAGCTCACGCGGGAAAACTGGGGCCAACGTCCTGACTTTC.

This clonotype was seen repeatedly, ten times or more. The chain carries TRBV30 and TRBJ2-1, with TRBD2 matching 9 bases. Germline V lookup: CDR1 GTSNPN, CDR2 SVGIG (reference sequence). V was pared by 2 bases and J by 4 bases, with 9 bases of the junction left unmatched. This CDR3 has 16 amino acids. For the CDR3, the DNA is TGTGCCTGGAGTTACCTAAGCGGGAGGTCATACAATGAGCAGTTCTTC. Encoded protein: CAWSYLSGRSYNEQFF.

This clonotype was recorded many times. The rearrangement joins TRBV28 to TRBJ2-3; the match to TRBD1 covers 10 bases. Germline CDR1 MDHEN, CDR2 SYDVKM. V shed 7 bases, J shed 4 bases, and the junction held 8 bases outside the gene matches. This CDR3 contains 15 residues. CDR3 nucleotides: TGTGCCAGCAAGGGCGGGACAGGGGTTCCAGATACGCAGTATTTT. Translated: CASKGGTGVPDTQYF.

This clonotype was seen a few times. This sequence may be a read error, since a much larger clone differs from it by one base. The V gene is TRBV6-2 or TRBV6-3, the J gene TRBJ2-3; 9 nucleotides align to TRBD1. CDR1 and CDR2 from the germline V gene are MNHEY and SVGEGT. The CDR3 runs to 14 residues. CDR3 region: CASSYGQGTDTPYF. CDR3 nucleotide sequence: TGTGCCAGCAGTTATGGACAGGGGACAGATACGCCGTATTTT.

About this clonotype: The conserved phenylalanine or tryptophan normally closing the CDR3 is absent here, so this likely arose from a read error. The J gene is TRBJ2-1, the V gene TRBV5-1, with D hard to call. Germline-derived CDR1 and CDR2 are SGHRS and YFSETQ. CDR3 size: 14 residues. Trimming cost V 3 bases and J 6 bases, with 13 bases left between them. CDR3 coding DNA: TGCGCCAGCAGCTCCCCAGATTTAGCCAATGAGCAGTTCTCC. As protein: CASSSPDLANEQFS.

This clonotype has ten or more counts. The J gene is TRBJ1-1, the V gene TRBV7-9; D unclear. In germline, CDR1 is SEHNR, CDR2 FQNEAQ (reference sequence). This CDR3 is built from 17 residues. The germline V and J ends were trimmed by 1 base and 2 bases, with 17 bases remaining between them. The CDR3 protein is CASSLGGEVGLNTEAFF. CDR3 bases: TGTGCCAGCAGCTTAGGTGGAGAGGTAGGGCTCAACACTGAAGCTTTCTTT.